By its share, the clone carrying this T cell receptor beta chain is medium-sized (0.01 to 0.1%). The data originate from a study of T cell changes during pregnancy in multiple sclerosis. The assay was immunoSEQ multiplex PCR, and TCRdb's table has in-frame clones only and misses some. The table lists tens of thousands of clones, 85% to 95% of them singletons. V was cut by 10 bases and J by 2 bases, with 9 bases left in between. CDR1 is LNHDA, CDR2 SQIVND, per germline (reference sequence). This CDR3 region has 13 residues. Sequencing was performed on CD8+ T cells from peripheral blood mononuclear cells, taken in the third trimester of pregnancy. This TCR was sampled from a female donor with multiple sclerosis, enrolled in a pregnancy study. This chain links TRBV19 with TRBJ1-6, with D maybe TRBD1 (5 bases). The CDR3 sequence is CATEGAYNSPLHF. The DNA for the CDR3 is TGTGCCACGGAAGGGGCCTATAATTCACCCCTCCACTTT.